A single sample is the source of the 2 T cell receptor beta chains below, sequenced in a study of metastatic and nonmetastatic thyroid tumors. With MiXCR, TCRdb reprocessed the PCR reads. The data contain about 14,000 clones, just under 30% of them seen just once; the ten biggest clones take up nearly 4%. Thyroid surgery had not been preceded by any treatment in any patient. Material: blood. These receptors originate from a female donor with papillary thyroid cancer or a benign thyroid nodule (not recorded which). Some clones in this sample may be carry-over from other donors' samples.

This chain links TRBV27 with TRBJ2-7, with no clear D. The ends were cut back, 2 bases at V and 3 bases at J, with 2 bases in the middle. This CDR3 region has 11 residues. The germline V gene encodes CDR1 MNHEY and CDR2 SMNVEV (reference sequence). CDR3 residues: CASSLHYEQYF. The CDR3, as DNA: TGTGCCAGCAGTTTACACTACGAGCAGTACTTC.

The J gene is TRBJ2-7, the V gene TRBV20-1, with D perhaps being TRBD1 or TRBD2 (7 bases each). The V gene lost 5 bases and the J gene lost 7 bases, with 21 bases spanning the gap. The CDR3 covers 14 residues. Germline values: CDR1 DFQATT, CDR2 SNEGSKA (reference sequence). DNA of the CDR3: TGCAGTGCTGGGGGGGGACAGCGGGCGGGAGAGCAGTACTTC. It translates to CSAGGGQRAGEQYF.